Here is one TCR beta chain with its context. The data derive from a study of response to subunit inactivated influenza vaccine. TCRdb reprocessed the RT-PCR reads with MiXCR, giving one entry per CDR3 protein. The sample holds 500,000 to 550,000 distinct CDR3 sequences; 20% to 25% are singletons and the top ten take 2.5% to 3%. Germline values: CDR1 SGHVS, CDR2 FQNEAQ. The V gene end was trimmed by 4 bases and the J gene end by 5 bases; junction bases not matched to a gene: 9. The CDR3 consists of 16 residues. The same specimen was also included in a second study, on T cells expressing NK-cell markers. Per that paper: 5'RACE template switching with UMIs generated TCR beta cDNA. The dominant NKG2C+ clonotypes represented about 1.0-7.0% of CD8+ T cells in over 5 donors.

The receptor was derived from a man between 50 and 59 years old who received an inactivated influenza vaccine. Sequenced here: CD4+ T cells sorted from PBMCs, sampled less than 13 days after vaccination. The chain couples TRBV7-8 to TRBJ2-1; 9 bases map to TRBD2. The CDR3 loop reads CASSSPRTSADNEQFF. In DNA form, the CDR3 reads TGTGCCAGCAGCTCCCCCCGGACTAGCGCCGACAATGAGCAGTTCTTC.